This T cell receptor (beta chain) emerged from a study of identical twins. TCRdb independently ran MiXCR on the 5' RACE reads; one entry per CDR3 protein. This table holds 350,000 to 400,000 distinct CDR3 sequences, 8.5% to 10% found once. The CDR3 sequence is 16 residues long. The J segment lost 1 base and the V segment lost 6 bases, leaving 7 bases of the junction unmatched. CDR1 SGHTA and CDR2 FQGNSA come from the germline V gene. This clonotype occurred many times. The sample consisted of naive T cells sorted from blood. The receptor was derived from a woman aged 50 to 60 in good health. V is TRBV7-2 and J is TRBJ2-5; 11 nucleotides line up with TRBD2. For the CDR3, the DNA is TGTGCCAGCAGGCCCGGGACTAGCGGACTCCAAGAGACCCAGTACTTC. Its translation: CASRPGTSGLQETQYF.